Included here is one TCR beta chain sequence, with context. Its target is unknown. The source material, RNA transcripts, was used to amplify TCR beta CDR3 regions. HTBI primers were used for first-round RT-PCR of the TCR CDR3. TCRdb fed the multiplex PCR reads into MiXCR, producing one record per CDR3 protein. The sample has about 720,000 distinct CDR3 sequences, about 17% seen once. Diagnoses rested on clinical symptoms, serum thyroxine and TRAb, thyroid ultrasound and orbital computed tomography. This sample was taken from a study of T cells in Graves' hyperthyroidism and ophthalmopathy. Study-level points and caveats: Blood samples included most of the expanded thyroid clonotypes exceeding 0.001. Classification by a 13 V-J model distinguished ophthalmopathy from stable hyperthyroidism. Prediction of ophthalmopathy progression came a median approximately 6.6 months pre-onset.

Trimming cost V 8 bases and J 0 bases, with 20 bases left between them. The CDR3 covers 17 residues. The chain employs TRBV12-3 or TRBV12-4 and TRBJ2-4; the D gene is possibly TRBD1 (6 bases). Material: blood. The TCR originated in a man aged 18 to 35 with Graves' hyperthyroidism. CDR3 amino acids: CASSVRAGVIAKNIQYF. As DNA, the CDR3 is TGTGCCAGCTCCGTAAGGGCAGGGGTAATAGCCAAAAACATTCAGTACTTC.